This entry is about one TCR beta chain. This specimen belongs to a study of post-analysis software for immune sequencing data. Across the study: Recorded subtypes: relapsing-remitting, secondary progressive, progressive-relapsing; some patients unannotated.

Unique molecular identifiers were carried by the TCR beta cDNA libraries. Some 540,000 cDNA molecules were obtained from approximately 1 to 10 million T cells. TCRdb reanalysed the PCR reads using MiXCR and keeps one entry per CDR3 protein. This table has 600,000 to 700,000 distinct CDR3 sequences, approximately 59% appearing once. The clonotype comes from a girl aged 2 to 9 with multiple sclerosis. Material: blood.

The CDR3 region has the DNA TGCGCCAGCAGCTTCGGGACAGGGGTCATGAACACTGAAGCTTTCTTT. This gives the protein CASSFGTGVMNTEAFF. The rearrangement uses TRBV5-1 and TRBJ1-1, with TRBD1 identical over 10 bases. V trimming: 2 bases; J trimming: 0 bases; junction bases outside the gene matches: 4. Germline V gene sequence: CDR1 SGHRS, CDR2 YFSETQ. This CDR3 has 16 amino acids.